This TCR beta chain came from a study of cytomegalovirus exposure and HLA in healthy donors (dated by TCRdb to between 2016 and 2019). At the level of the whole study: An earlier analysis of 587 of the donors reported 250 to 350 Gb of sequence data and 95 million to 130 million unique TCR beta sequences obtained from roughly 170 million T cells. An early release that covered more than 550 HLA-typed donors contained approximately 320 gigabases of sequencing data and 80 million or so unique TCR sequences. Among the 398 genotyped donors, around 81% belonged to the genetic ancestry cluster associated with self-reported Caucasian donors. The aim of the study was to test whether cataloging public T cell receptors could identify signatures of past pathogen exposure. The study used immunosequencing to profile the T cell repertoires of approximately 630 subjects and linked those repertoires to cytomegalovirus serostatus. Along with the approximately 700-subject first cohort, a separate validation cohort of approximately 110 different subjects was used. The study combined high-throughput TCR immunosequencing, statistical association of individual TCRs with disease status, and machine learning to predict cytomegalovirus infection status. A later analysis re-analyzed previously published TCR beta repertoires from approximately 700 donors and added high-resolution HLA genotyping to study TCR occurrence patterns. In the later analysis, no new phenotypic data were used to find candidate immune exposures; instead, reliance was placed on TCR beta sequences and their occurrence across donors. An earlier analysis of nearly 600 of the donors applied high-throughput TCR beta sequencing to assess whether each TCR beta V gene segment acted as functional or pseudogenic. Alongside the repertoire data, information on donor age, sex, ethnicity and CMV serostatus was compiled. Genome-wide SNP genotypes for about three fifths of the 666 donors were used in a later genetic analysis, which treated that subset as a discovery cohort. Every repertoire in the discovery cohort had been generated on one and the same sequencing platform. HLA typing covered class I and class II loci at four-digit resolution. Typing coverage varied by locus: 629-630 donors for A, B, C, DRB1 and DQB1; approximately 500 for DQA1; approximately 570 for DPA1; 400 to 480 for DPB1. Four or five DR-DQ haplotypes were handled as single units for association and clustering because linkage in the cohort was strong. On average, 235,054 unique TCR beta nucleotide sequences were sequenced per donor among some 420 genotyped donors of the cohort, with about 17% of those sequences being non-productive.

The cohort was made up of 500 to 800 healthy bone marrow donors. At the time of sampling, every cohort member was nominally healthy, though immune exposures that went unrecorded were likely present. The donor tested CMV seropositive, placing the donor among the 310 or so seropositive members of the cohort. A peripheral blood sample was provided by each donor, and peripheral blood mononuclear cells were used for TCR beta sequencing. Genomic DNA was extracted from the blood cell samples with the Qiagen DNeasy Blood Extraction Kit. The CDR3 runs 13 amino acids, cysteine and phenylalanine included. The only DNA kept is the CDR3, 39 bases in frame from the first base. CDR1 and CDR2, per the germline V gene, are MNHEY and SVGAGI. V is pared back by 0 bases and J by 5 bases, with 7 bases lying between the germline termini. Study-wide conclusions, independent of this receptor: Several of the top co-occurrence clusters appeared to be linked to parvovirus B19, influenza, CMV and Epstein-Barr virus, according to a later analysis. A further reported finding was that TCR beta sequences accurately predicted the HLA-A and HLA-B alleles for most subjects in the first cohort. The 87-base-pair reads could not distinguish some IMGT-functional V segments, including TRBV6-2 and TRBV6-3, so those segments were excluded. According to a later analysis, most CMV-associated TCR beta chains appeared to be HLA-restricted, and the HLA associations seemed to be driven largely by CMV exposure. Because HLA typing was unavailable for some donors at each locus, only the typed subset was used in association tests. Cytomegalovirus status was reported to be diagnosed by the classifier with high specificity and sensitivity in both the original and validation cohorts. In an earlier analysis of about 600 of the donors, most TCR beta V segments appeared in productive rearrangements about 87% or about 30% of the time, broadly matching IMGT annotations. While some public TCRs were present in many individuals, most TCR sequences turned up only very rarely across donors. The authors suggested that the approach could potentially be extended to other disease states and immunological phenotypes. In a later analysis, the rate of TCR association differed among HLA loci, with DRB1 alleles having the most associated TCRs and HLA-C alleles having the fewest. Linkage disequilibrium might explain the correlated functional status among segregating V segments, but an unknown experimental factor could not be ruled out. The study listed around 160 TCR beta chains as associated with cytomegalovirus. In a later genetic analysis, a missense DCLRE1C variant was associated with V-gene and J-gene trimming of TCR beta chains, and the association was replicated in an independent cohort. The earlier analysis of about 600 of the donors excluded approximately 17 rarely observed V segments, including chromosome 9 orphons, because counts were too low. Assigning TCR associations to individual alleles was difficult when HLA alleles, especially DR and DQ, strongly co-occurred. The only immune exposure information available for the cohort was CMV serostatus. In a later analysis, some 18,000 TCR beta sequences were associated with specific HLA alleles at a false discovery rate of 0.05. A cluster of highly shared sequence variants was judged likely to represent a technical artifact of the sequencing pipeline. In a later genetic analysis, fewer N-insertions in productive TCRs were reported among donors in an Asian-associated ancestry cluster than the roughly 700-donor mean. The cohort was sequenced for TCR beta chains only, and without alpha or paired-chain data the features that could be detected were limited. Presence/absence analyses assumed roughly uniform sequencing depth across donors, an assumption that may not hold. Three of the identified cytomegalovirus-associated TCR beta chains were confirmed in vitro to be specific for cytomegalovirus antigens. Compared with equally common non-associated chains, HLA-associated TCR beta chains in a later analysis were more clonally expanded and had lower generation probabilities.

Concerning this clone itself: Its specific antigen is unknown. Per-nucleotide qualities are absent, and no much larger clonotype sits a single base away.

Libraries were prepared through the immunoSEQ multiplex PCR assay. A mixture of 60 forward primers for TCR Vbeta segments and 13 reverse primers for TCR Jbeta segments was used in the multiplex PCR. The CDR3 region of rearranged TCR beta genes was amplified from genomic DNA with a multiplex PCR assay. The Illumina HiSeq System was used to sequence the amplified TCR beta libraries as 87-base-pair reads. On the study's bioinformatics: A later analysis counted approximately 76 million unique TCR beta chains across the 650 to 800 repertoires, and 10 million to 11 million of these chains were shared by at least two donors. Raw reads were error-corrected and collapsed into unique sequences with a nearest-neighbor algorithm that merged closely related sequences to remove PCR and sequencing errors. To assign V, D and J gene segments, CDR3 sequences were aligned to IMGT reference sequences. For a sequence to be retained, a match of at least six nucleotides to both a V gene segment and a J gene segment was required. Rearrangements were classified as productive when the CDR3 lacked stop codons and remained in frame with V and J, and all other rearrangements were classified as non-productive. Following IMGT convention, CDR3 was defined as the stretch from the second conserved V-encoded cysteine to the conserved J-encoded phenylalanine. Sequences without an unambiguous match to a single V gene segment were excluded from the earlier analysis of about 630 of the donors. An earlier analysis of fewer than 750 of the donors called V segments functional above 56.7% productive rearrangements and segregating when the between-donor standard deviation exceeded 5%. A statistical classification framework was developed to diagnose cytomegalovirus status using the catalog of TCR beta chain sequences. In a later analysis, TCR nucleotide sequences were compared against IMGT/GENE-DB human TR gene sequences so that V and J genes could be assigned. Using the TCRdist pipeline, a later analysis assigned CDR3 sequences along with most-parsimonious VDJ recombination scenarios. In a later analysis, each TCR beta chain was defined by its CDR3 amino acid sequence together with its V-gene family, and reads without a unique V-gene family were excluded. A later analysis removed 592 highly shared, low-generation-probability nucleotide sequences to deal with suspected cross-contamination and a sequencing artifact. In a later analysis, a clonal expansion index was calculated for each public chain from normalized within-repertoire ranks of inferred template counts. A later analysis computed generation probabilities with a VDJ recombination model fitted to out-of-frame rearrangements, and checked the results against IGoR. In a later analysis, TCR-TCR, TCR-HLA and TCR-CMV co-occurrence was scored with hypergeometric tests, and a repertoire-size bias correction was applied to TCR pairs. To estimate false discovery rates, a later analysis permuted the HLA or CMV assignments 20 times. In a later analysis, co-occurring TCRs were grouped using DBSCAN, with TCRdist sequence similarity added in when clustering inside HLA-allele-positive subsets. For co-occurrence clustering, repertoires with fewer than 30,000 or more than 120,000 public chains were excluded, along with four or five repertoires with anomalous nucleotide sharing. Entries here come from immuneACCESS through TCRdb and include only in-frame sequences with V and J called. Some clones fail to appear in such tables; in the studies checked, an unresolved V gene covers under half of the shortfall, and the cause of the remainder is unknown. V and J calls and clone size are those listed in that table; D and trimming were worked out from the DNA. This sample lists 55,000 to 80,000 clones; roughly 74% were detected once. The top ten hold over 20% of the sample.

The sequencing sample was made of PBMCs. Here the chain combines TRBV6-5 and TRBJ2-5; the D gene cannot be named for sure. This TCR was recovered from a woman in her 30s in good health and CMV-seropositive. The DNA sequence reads TGTGCCAGCAGTTACTCCTCTCCGGAGACCCAGTACTTC. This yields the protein CASSYSSPETQYF.